This record concerns one T cell receptor (beta chain) sequence. The assay was immunoSEQ multiplex PCR, and TCRdb's table has in-frame clones only and misses some. The sample lists about 40,000 clones; 85% to 90% were seen once. These data are taken from a study of T cell changes during pregnancy in multiple sclerosis. The V end lost 3 bases, the J end lost 0 bases, and 11 bases lay between the germline ends. From germline, CDR1 is LNHDA and CDR2 SQIVND (reference sequence). This CDR3 is 15 amino acids long. This sample comprised peripheral blood, obtained in the second trimester of pregnancy. The TCR was taken from a female donor in good health, enrolled as a control in a pregnancy study. The V gene is TRBV19, the J gene TRBJ1-2; no definite D call. In DNA form, the CDR3 reads TGTGCCAGTAGTATCGAAACGAGAGCTAACTATGGCTACACCTTC. Its translation: CASSIETRANYGYTF.